This passage covers 21 T cell receptor beta chains from one sample sequenced in a study of blood T cell repertoires in COVID-19. Clones were sequenced by immunoSEQ multiplex PCR, and TCRdb holds only the in-frame ones, with some missing. The sample has around 310,000 clones, about 88% seen once. The specimen was peripheral blood. These receptors came from an older woman with acute or convalescent COVID-19.

Worth noting for this clone: At one of its ends the junction is not consistent with the germline gene, which may arise from a read error. V is TRBV10-3 and J is TRBJ2-7; TRBD1 matches 9 bases. CDR3 length: 12 amino acids. Germline CDR1 reads ENHRY; CDR2 reads SYGVKD. The CDR3 bases are TGTGCCATCAGTGAGTCAGGGACAGGGACAACCTTC. Residues: CAISESGTGTTF.

This clone has just a few counts. Within the sample, other DNA sequences also encode this same CDR3. The chain joins TRBV7-3 to TRBJ1-1; 11 positions agree with TRBD1. Germline-derived CDR1 and CDR2 are SGHTA and FQGTGA. Germline trimming cut 4 bases from V and 4 bases from J; bases unmatched to any gene: 2. The CDR3 sequence is 14 residues long. The CDR3 here is CASSSGTGGTEAFF. For the CDR3, the DNA is TGTGCCAGCAGCTCCGGGACAGGGGGCACTGAAGCTTTCTTT.

This clone appeared once. The gene calls are TRBV11-2 and TRBJ1-1, with D possibly being TRBD1 (5 bases). Trimming shortened V by 0 bases and J by 5 bases, and 16 bases separated the two germline ends. In germline, CDR1 is SGHAT, CDR2 FQNNGV. This CDR3 has 16 residues. CDR3 nucleotides: TGTGCCAGCAGCTTAGATGCTTGGGGCCAGGAGACTGAAGCTTTCTTT. It is translated as CASSLDAWGQETEAFF. Full variable domain (rest looked up from reference TRBV11-2 and TRBJ1-1): EAGVAQSPRYKIIEKRQSVAFWCNPISGHATLYWYQQILGQGPKLLIQFQNNGVVDDSQLPKDRFSAERLKGVDSTLKIQPAKLEDSAVYLCASSLDAWGQETEAFFGQGTRLTVV.

CDR3 loop: CASSLSESYEQYF. The CDR3 DNA reads as TGTGCCAGCAGTTTATCGGAGTCCTACGAGCAGTACTTC. The rearrangement uses TRBV27 and TRBJ2-7, with no clear D. Between the trimmed V and J ends, which lost 0 bases and 1 base, there was a span of 4 bases. Germline CDR1 and CDR2: MNHEY and SMNVEV (reference sequence). CDR3 length: 13 amino acids.

The gene calls are TRBV19 and TRBJ1-2; TRBD1 aligns across 7 bases. CDR1 and CDR2 from the germline V gene are LNHDA and SQIVND (reference sequence). V dropped 4 bases and J dropped 4; count of bases not matched to a gene: 9. CDR3 length: 15 amino acids. CDR3 sequence reads: CASSNPGQRLYGYTF. The CDR3 coding sequence is TGTGCCAGTAGTAACCCGGGACAGAGACTCTATGGCTACACCTTC.

V gene TRBV6-5 combines with J gene TRBJ1-5; the D is unclear. Germline V gene sequence: CDR1 MNHEY, CDR2 SVGAGI. This CDR3 spans 14 amino acids. V shed 8 bases and J shed 5 bases, with 16 bases lying between them. As DNA, the CDR3 is TGTGCCAGCTCGTCGAGGCAGCCTCATCAGCCCCAGCATTTT. Translation: CASSSRQPHQPQHF.

The V and J genes are TRBV5-1 and TRBJ2-3; 12 nucleotides line up with TRBD1. Per the germline V gene, CDR1 is SGHRS and CDR2 is YFSETQ. This CDR3 has 16 amino acids. The ends lost 6 bases at V and 4 bases at J; junction bases unmatched: 9. CDR3 sequence: CASTPPGTGGPDTQYF. For the CDR3, the DNA is TGCGCCAGCACCCCTCCCGGGACAGGGGGCCCAGATACGCAGTATTTT. Variable domain in full (rest from reference TRBV5-1 and TRBJ2-3): KAGVTQTPRYLIKTRGQQVTLSCSPISGHRSVSWYQQTPGQGLQFLFEYFSETQRNKGNFPGRFSGRQFSNSRSEMNVSTLELGDSALYLCASTPPGTGGPDTQYFGPGTRLTVL.

The chain links TRBV3-1 (or the pseudogene TRBV3-2) to TRBJ1-2; D remains ambiguous. Trimming shortened V by 0 bases and J by 2 bases, and 13 bases separated the two germline ends. Germline-derived CDR1 and CDR2 are LGHDT and YNNKEL (reference sequence). CDR3 length: 16 residues. CDR3 loop: CASSQDPEGFNYGYTF. CDR3 nucleotides: TGTGCCAGCAGCCAAGATCCCGAGGGCTTCAACTATGGCTACACCTTC.

The chain carries TRBV28 and TRBJ1-6, with 7 bases aligning to TRBD1. The junction had 7 bases not matched to a gene; V was cut back by 3 bases and J by 5 bases. Germline lookup yields CDR1 MDHEN and CDR2 SYDVKM. The CDR3 loop spans 16 amino acids. CDR3 sequence (DNA): TGTGCCAGCAGTTTTGGGACAGTGGGACATAATTCACCCCTCCACTTT. Its protein is CASSFGTVGHNSPLHF.

The chain recombines TRBV4-2 with TRBJ1-1, with a possible D match to TRBD1 (5 bases). CDR3 length equals 13 residues. Trimming took off 4 bases at V and 1 base at J, with 7 bases between the two ends. Germline V gene lookup returns CDR1 LGHNA and CDR2 YNFKEQ. The DNA of the CDR3 is TGTGCCAGCAGCCGGCAGGGGAACACTGAAGCTTTCTTT. Translated: CASSRQGNTEAFF.

This chain uses TRBV5-1 with TRBJ2-7; 7 bases are shared with TRBD1. V shed 3 bases, J shed 3 bases, and the junction held 6 bases outside the gene matches. This CDR3 has 14 residues. Per germline, CDR1 SGHRS and CDR2 YFSETQ. CDR3 bases: TGCGCCAGCAGCTACGGGACAGCAAGCTACGAGCAGTACTTC. Protein product: CASSYGTASYEQYF.

In DNA form, the CDR3 reads TGTGCCAGCAGGAGGACAGGGGGCACCGGGGAGCTGTTTTTT. This translates into CASRRTGGTGELFF. This chain links TRBV28 with TRBJ2-2, with TRBD1 identical over 10 bases. Germline lookup yields CDR1 MDHEN and CDR2 SYDVKM. V was clipped by 6 bases and J by 4 bases; unmatched bases: 2. CDR3 length: 14 residues. Full variable domain (missing parts from reference TRBV28 and TRBJ2-2): DVKVTQSSRYLVKRTGEKVFLECVQDMDHENMFWYRQDPGLGLRLIYFSYDVKMKEKGDIPEGYSVSREKKERFSLILESASTNQTSMYLCASRRTGGTGELFFGEGSRLTVL.

The V and J genes are TRBV12-3 or TRBV12-4 and TRBJ1-2, with D possibly TRBD1 on 5 matching bases. The CDR3 is 12 amino acids. The V gene lost 5 bases and the J gene lost 4 bases, with 8 bases spanning the gap. CDR3 DNA sequence: TGTGCCAGCAGTCCAGGGCTCTATGGCTACACCTTC. Translating gives CASSPGLYGYTF.

The gene calls are TRBV9 and TRBJ2-7; 7 bases align to TRBD1. CDR3 length: 15 amino acids. The trim removed 2 bases at V and 2 bases at J, leaving 7 bases unmatched. CDR1 and CDR2 from the germline V gene are SGDLS and YYNGEE. For the CDR3, the DNA is TGTGCCAGCAGCGTCGGAGCAGGGGGAACCTACGAGCAGTACTTC. This encodes CASSVGAGGTYEQYF.

V usage is TRBV28 and J usage is TRBJ1-2; unclear D gene. The CDR3 runs to 13 residues. The germline V gene encodes CDR1 MDHEN and CDR2 SYDVKM. Deletions cut 7 bases from V and 3 bases from J, with 12 bases between. CDR3 coding DNA: TGTGCCAGCAAGCCTTTCGGGGACTATGGCTACACCTTC. This gives the protein CASKPFGDYGYTF.

This sequence joins TRBV9 and TRBJ2-1; D might be TRBD2 (5 bases). Trimming cost V 0 bases and J 7 bases, with 8 bases left between them. CDR1 is SGDLS, CDR2 YYNGEE, per germline. The CDR3 sequence is 13 residues long. CDR3 sequence (DNA): TGTGCCAGCAGCGTAGTGCCGGGGAATGAGCAGTTCTTC. As protein: CASSVVPGNEQFF.

This clone appeared a few times. The chain carries TRBV19 and TRBJ1-1, with 9 bases lining up with TRBD1. V was clipped by 7 bases and J by 3 bases; unmatched bases: 6. Germline CDR1 LNHDA, CDR2 SQIVND (reference sequence). The CDR3 length is 14 residues. This CDR3 is CASTRTGDDTEAFF. CDR3 DNA: TGTGCCAGTACTCGGACAGGGGATGACACTGAAGCTTTCTTT. Full variable domain (rest looked up from reference TRBV19 and TRBJ1-1): DGGITQSPKYLFRKEGQNVTLSCEQNLNHDAMYWYRQDPGQGLRLIYYSQIVNDFQKGDIAEGYSVSREKKESFPLTVTSAQKNPTAFYLCASTRTGDDTEAFFGQGTRLTVV.

The chain is built from TRBV30 and TRBJ1-3; no clear D gene. This CDR3 has 13 residues. Deletions cut 3 bases from V and 2 bases from J, with 8 bases between. Germline CDR1 reads GTSNPN; CDR2 reads SVGIG (reference sequence). The CDR3 protein is CAWRQSPGNTIYF. In DNA, the CDR3 is TGTGCCTGGAGACAGTCTCCTGGAAACACCATATATTTT.

The chain links TRBV7-9 to TRBJ2-3; 11 nucleotides align to TRBD2. Trimming took 4 bases from V and 2 from J; bases not matched to a gene: 5. This CDR3 is built from 16 residues. CDR1 is SEHNR, CDR2 FQNEAQ, per germline (reference sequence). CDR3 sequence: CASSYTSGRNTDTQYF. CDR3 coding DNA: TGTGCCAGCAGCTATACTAGCGGGAGAAACACAGATACGCAGTATTTT.

The chain has TRBV5-1 and TRBJ1-2, with a weak D call TRBD1 (6 bases). Trimming removed 0 bases from V and 8 bases from J, with 11 bases in between. CDR1 SGHRS and CDR2 YFSETQ come from the germline V gene. The CDR3 totals 13 residues. CDR3 sequence reads: CASSLGQGFGYTF. The CDR3 DNA follows: TGCGCCAGCAGCTTGGGGCAGGGGTTCGGCTACACCTTC. The variable domain in full, completed from reference TRBV5-1 and TRBJ1-2, reads KAGVTQTPRYLIKTRGQQVTLSCSPISGHRSVSWYQQTPGQGLQFLFEYFSETQRNKGNFPGRFSGRQFSNSRSEMNVSTLELGDSALYLCASSLGQGFGYTFGSGTRLTVV.

In its sample, this clone was seen a few times. Here the CDR3 DNA reads TGCAGCGTGACAGGATCCAACTATGGCTACACCTTC. The encoded protein is CSVTGSNYGYTF. This chain connects TRBV29-1 to TRBJ1-2, with D possibly being TRBD1 (6 bases). The CDR3 is 12 amino acids. Germline V gene data show CDR1 as SQVTM and CDR2 as ANQGSEA. V was trimmed by 6 bases and J by 2 bases, leaving 10 bases between them.